This T cell receptor (beta chain) was sequenced for a study of ipilimumab plus nivolumab after autologous stem cell transplantation. Study in general: A median of 8 nivolumab and 4 to 6 ipilimumab doses were given. The myeloma group: high-risk transplant-naive, or relapse within 3 years after first autologous transplant.

Overall study results and limits: Authors suggest TCR repertoire, Treg phenotype and gut microbiota support further study.

Turning to this clone: Its target is not known.

Produced via immunoSEQ multiplex PCR; TCRdb's table is partial and in-frame only. Of fewer than 45,000 clones listed, more than 85% are singletons. Trimming took off 5 bases at V and 6 bases at J, with 25 bases between the two ends. The CDR3 sequence is 17 residues long. The germline V gene encodes CDR1 SGHTA and CDR2 FQGNSA. Patients got ipilimumab 1 mg/kg beginning 14 to 28 days post-transplant. The receptor comes from a male donor with multiple myeloma. The chain recombines TRBV7-2 with TRBJ1-2; D gene ambiguous. The sample in question was PBMCs, obtained in a trial of ipilimumab plus nivolumab as post-transplant consolidation. CDR3 DNA sequence: TGTGCCAGCAGCCTCCAGGCTCCCGGGCTCTTTGCGGATGGCTACACCTTC. Residues: CASSLQAPGLFADGYTF.